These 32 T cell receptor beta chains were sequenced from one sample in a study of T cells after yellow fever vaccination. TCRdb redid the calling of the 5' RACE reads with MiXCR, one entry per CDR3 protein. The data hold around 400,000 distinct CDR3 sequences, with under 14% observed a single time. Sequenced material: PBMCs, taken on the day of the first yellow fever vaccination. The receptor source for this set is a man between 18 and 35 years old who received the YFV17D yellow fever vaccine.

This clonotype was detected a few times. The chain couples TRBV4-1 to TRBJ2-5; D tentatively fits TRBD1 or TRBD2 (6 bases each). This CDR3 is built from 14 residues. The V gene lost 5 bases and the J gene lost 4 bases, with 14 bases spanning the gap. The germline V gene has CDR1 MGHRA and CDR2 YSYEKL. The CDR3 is CASSDYKGGETQYF. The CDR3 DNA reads TGCGCCAGCAGCGATTACAAGGGGGGAGAGACCCAGTACTTC.

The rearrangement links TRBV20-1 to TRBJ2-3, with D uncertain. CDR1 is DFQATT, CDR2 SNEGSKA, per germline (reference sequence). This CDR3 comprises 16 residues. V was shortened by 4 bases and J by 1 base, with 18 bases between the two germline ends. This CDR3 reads CSATPSGPSRTDTQYF. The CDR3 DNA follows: TGCAGTGCTACCCCAAGTGGACCTTCTCGCACAGATACGCAGTATTTT.

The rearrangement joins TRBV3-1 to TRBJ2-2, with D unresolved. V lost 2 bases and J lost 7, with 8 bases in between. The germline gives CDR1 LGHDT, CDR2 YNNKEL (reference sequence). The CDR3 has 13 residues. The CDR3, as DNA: TGTGCCAGCAGCCAAATGGTTGGCGGGGAGCTGTTTTTT. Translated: CASSQMVGGELFF. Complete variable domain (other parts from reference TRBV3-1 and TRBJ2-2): DTAVSQTPKYLVTQMGNDKSIKCEQNLGHDTMYWYKQDSKKFLKIMFSYNNKELIINETVPNRFSPKSPDKAHLNLHINSLELGDSAVYFCASSQMVGGELFFGEGSRLTVL.

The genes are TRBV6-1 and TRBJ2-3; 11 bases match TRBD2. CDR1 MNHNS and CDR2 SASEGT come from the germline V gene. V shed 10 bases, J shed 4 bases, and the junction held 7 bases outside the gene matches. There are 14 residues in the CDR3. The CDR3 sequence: CATHSGGDADTQYF. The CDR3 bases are TGTGCCACTCATAGCGGGGGGGATGCAGATACGCAGTATTTT.

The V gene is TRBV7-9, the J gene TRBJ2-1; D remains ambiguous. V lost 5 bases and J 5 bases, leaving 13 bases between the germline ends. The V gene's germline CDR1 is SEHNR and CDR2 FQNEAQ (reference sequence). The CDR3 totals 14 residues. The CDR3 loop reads CASSPMNGHNEQFF. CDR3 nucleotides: TGTGCCAGCAGCCCGATGAACGGCCACAATGAGCAGTTCTTC.

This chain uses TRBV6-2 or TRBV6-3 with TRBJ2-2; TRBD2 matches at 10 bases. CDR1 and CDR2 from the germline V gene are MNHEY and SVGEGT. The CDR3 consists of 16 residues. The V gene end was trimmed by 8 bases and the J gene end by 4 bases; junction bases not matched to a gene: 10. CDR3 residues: CASRFHTSGVTGELFF. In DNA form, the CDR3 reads TGTGCCAGCCGATTCCATACTAGCGGGGTCACCGGGGAGCTGTTTTTT.

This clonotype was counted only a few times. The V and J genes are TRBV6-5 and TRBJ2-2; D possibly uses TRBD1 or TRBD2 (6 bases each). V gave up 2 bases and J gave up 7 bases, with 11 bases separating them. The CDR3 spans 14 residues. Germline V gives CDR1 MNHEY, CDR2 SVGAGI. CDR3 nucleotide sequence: TGTGCCAGCAGTTACGGGGGGCCTAACGGGGAGCTGTTTTTT. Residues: CASSYGGPNGELFF.

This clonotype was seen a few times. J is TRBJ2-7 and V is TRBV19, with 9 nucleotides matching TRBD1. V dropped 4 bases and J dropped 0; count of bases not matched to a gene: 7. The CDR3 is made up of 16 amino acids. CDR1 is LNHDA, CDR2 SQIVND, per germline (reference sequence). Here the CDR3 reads CASSTGTGLSSYEQYF. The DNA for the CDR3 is TGTGCCAGTAGTACGGGGACAGGGCTCAGCTCCTACGAGCAGTACTTC.

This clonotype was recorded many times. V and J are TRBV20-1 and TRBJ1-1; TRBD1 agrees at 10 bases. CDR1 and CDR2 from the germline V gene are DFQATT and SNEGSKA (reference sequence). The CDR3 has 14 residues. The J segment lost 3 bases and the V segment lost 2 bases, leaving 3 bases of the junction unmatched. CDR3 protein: CSARSTGGYTEAFF. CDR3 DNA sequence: TGCAGTGCTAGATCGACAGGGGGCTACACTGAAGCTTTCTTT.

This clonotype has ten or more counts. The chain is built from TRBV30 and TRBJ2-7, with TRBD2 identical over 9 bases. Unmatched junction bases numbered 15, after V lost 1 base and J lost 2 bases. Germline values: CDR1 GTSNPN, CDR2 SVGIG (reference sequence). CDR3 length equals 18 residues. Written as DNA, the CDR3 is TGTGCCTGGAGTGGAGGGATGAACAAGCGGGGGGCTACCTACGAGCAGTACTTC. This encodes CAWSGGMNKRGATYEQYF.

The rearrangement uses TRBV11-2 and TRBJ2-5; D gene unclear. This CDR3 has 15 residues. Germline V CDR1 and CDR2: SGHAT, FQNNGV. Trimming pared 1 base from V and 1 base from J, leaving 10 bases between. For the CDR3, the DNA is TGTGCCAGCAGCTTAGGAGTGGCCACCCAAGAGACCCAGTACTTC. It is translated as CASSLGVATQETQYF. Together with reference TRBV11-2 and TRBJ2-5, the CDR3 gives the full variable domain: EAGVAQSPRYKIIEKRQSVAFWCNPISGHATLYWYQQILGQGPKLLIQFQNNGVVDDSQLPKDRFSAERLKGVDSTLKIQPAKLEDSAVYLCASSLGVATQETQYFGPGTRLLVL.

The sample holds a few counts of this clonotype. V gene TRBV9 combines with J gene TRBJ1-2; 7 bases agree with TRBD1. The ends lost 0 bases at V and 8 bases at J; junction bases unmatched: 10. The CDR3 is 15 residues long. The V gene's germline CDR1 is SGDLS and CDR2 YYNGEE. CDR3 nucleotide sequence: TGTGCCAGCAGCGTAGCTACAGGGGTTGGTCGCGGCTACACCTTC. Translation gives CASSVATGVGRGYTF.

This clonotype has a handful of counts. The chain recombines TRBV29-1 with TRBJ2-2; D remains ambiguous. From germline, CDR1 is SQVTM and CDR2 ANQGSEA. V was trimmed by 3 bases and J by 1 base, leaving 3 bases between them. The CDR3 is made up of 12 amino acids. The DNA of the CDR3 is TGCAGCGTTGATCAGAACACCGGGGAGCTGTTTTTT. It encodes CSVDQNTGELFF.

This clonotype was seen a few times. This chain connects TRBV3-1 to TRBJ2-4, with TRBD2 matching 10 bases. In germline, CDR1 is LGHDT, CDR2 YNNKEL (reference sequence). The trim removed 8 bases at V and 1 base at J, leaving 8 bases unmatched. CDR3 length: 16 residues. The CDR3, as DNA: TGTGCCAGCCAAGAATTGACTAGCGGGGCCAAAAACATTCAGTACTTC. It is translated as CASQELTSGAKNIQYF.

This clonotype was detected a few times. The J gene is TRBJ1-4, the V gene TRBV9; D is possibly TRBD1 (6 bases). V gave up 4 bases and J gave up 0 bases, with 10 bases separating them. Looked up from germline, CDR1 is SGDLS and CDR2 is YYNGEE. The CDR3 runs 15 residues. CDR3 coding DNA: TGTGCCAGCAGCCCAACAGGGACAACTAATGAAAAACTGTTTTTT. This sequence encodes CASSPTGTTNEKLFF.

The CDR3 nucleotides are TGTGCCAGCACCGGTGAGGGGGACTCCTACAATGAGCAGTTCTTC. This gives the protein CASTGEGDSYNEQFF. V gene TRBV9 combines with J gene TRBJ2-1; maybe TRBD1 (6 bases). V lost 6 bases and J lost 0, with 13 bases in between. The CDR3 covers 15 residues. CDR1 is SGDLS and CDR2 is YYNGEE in the germline V gene.

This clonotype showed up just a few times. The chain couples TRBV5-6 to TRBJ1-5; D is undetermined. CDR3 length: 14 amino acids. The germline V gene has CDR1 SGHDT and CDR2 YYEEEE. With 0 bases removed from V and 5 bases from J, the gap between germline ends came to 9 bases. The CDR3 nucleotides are TGTGCCAGCAGCTTGGGACCAACAGATCAGCCCCAGCATTTT. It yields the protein CASSLGPTDQPQHF.

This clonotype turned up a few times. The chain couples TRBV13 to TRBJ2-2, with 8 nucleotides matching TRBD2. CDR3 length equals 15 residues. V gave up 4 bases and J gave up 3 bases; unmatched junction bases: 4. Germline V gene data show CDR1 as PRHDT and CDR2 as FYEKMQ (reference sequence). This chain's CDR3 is CASSSGGRDTGELFF. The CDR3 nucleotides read TGTGCCAGCAGCTCGGGGGGGAGAGACACCGGGGAGCTGTTTTTT.

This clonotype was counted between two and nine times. CDR3 in DNA: TGCGCCAGCAGCTCAGCCCCGGGAAACCAAGAGACCCAGTACTTC. Amino acids: CASSSAPGNQETQYF. The chain combines TRBV5-1 with TRBJ2-5, with a tentative D call TRBD2 (5 bases). CDR1 is SGHRS, CDR2 YFSETQ, per germline. Trimming took off 3 bases at V and 0 bases at J, with 12 bases between the two ends. There are 15 residues in the CDR3.

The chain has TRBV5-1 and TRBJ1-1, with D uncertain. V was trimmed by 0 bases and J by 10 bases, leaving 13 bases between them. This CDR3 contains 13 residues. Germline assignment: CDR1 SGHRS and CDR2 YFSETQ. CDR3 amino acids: CASSLGPPRGAFF. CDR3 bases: TGCGCCAGCAGCTTGGGACCTCCTCGGGGAGCTTTCTTT.

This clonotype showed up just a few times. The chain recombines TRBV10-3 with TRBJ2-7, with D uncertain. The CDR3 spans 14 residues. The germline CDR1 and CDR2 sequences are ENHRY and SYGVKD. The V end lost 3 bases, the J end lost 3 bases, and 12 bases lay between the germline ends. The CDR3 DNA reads TGTGCCATCAGTGACATAACTGATCACTACGAGCAGTACTTC. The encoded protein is CAISDITDHYEQYF.

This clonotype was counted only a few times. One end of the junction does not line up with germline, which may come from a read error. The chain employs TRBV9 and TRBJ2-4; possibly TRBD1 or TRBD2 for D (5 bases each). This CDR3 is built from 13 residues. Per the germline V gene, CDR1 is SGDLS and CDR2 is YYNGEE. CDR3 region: CASSPTPEGRRSF. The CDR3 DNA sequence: TGTGCCAGCAGCCCAACCCCCGAGGGGCGCCGCTCCTTC.

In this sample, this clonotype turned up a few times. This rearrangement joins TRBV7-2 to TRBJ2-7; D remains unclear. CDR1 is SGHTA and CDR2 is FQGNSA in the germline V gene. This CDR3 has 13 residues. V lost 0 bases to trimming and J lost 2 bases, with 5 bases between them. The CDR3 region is CASSLALTYEQYV. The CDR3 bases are TGTGCCAGCAGCTTAGCGCTGACCTACGAGCAGTACGTC.

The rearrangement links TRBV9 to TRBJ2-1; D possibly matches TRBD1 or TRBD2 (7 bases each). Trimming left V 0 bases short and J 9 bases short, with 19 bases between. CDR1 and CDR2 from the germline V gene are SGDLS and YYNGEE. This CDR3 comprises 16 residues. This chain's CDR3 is CASSVEEAQGGREQFF. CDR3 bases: TGTGCCAGCAGCGTAGAAGAAGCTCAGGGGGGGCGTGAGCAGTTCTTC.

The CDR3 bases are TGCGCCAGCAGCGGAGGACAGTTAGATTTTTCACCCCTCCACTTT. Encoded protein: CASSGGQLDFSPLHF. The V call is TRBV5-1, the J call TRBJ1-6, with a weak D call TRBD1 (6 bases). The germline gives CDR1 SGHRS, CDR2 YFSETQ. Trimming cost V 4 bases and J 9 bases, with 17 bases left between them. CDR3 length: 15 amino acids.

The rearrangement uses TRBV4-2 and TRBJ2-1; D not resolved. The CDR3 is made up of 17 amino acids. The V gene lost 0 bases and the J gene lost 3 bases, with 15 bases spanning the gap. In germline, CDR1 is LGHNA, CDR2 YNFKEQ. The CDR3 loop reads CASSQDLVARIYNEQFF. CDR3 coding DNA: TGTGCCAGCAGCCAAGATTTGGTGGCTAGGATCTACAATGAGCAGTTCTTC.

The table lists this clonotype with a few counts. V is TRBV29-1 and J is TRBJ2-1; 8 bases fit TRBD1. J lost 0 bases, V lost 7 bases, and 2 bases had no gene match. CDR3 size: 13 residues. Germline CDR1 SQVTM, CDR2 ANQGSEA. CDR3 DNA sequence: TGCAGCGCCACAGGGGGCTCCTACAATGAGCAGTTCTTC. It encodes CSATGGSYNEQFF.

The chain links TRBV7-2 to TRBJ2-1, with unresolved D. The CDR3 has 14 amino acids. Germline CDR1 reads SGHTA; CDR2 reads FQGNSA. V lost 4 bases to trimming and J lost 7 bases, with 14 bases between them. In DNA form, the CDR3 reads TGTGCCAGCAGCTCCATGGGCCAAGGGAATGAGCAGTTCTTC. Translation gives CASSSMGQGNEQFF. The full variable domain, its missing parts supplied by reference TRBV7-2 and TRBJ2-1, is GAGVSQSPSNKVTEKGKDVELRCDPISGHTALYWYRQSLGQGLEFLIYFQGNSAPDKSGLPSDRFSAERTGGSVSTLTIQRTQQEDSAVYLCASSSMGQGNEQFFGPGTRLTVL.

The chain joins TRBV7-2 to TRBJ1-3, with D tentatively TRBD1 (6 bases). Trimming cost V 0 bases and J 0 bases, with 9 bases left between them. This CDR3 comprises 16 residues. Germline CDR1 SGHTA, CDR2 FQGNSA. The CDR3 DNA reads TGTGCCAGCAGCTTAGCATTGGGACACTCTGGAAACACCATATATTTT. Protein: CASSLALGHSGNTIYF.

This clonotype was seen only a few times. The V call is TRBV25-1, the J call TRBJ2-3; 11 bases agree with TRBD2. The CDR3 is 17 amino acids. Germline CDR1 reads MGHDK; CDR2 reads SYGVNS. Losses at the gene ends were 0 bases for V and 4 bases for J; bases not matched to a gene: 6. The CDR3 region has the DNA TGTGCCAGCAGTGAATATGGGGTAGCGGGGGGGGCAGATACGCAGTATTTT. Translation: CASSEYGVAGGADTQYF.

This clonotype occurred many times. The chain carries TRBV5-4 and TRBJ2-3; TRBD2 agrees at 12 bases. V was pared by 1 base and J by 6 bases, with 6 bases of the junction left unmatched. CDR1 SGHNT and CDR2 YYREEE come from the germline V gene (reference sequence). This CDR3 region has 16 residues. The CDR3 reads CASSLQLAGGVDTQYF. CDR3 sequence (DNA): TGTGCCAGCAGCTTGCAACTAGCGGGGGGCGTCGATACGCAGTATTTT.

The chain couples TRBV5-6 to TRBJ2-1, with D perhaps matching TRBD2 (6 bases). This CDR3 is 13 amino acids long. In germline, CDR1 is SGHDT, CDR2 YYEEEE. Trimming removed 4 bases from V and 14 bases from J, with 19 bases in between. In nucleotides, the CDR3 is TGTGCCAGCAGCCCCGGACTACTCTGCTTTGAGTTCTTC. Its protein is CASSPGLLCFEFF. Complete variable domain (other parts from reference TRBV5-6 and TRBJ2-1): DAGVTQSPTHLIKTRGQQVTLRCSPKSGHDTVSWYQQALGQGPQFIFQYYEEEERQRGNFPDRFSGHQFPNYSSELNVNALLLGDSALYLCASSPGLLCFEFFGPGTRLTVL.